This section outlines one TCR beta chain sequence together with its context. Its binding antigen is unknown. No much larger clone exists at a distance of one base, and base qualities are not known. This specimen belongs to a study of OX40 agonist ivuxolimab in advanced cancers. In the study overall: Ivuxolimab was an agonistic, fully human IgG2 monoclonal antibody directed against OX40 (CD134), a costimulatory receptor. Intravenous ivuxolimab was administered to patients every 2 weeks at six dose levels: 0.01, 0.1, 0.3, 1.5, 3 and 10 mg/kg. Of the approximately 50 dose-escalation patients, hepatocellular carcinoma was present in about 20, melanoma in roughly 15, renal cell carcinoma in 9 and head and neck cancer in 9. In the dose-escalation cohort, around four fifths of patients were male, and the mean age was around 60 years with a range of roughly 20 to 80. Patients were allowed to have had prior anti-PD-1, anti-PD-L1 or anti-CTLA-4 therapy, and approximately 40% of the dose-escalation patients had previously received checkpoint inhibitors. Three dose-escalation patients achieved partial responses, one with hepatocellular carcinoma and two with cutaneous melanoma. The purpose of peripheral TCRbeta sequencing was to test whether ivuxolimab changed TCR sequence diversity and led to clonal T-cell expansion. The paper covers the monotherapy dose-escalation part of the phase I ivuxolimab trial, which included N = 52 patients.

Patients with a history of autoimmune disease or receiving systemic immunosuppression were excluded from the trial. Peripheral blood for TCR sequencing was drawn from every dose cohort at baseline, at cycle 4 day 1 and at cycle 7 day 1. Samples were obtained from an open-label, multicenter, first-in-human phase I dose-escalation trial of ivuxolimab. Adults with locally advanced or metastatic melanoma, renal cell, hepatocellular, or head and neck squamous cell carcinoma were enrolled in the trial. CD4+ and CD8+ T cells were sorted separately from peripheral blood before TCR sequencing. The germline V gene (reference sequence) yields GTSNPN for CDR1 and SVGIG for CDR2. V lost 0 bases and J lost 8 bases, and the count of bases not matched to a germline gene is 6. The CDR3 goes from the cysteine to the phenylalanine over 15 residues. Only CDR3 DNA is held: 45 bases, read in frame from base 1. To sequence the TCRbeta CDR3 region, genomic DNA was isolated from the sorted cells. The immunoSEQ Assay was used to sequence the TCRbeta CDR3 regions. This immuneACCESS table, as held by TCRdb, lists in-frame sequences with V and J called but not all clones. Of the missing ones, under half trace to an unresolved V gene in checked studies; the others have no known cause. The sample yields about 95,000 clones; roughly 88% were counted once. 3.5% to 4% of the sample comes from the top ten.

The paper's findings and limits, for the study overall: Low levels of normalized T-cell clonal expansion were also shown by some nonresponding patients. In partial responders in the 0.1-3.0 mg/kg groups, normalized peripheral clonal expansion was found to be among the lowest, especially among CD8+ T cells. The antigen specificity of the clonally expanded peripheral T cells was not determined. On average, CD8+ T cells showed more expanded clones than CD4+ T cells after ivuxolimab. At doses of 0.1 to 3.0 mg/kg, clonal expansion of both CD4+ and CD8+ blood T cells was observed from baseline to week 6.

Material: CD4+ or CD8+ T cells sorted from blood, obtained in a trial of the OX40 agonist ivuxolimab. The sequence came from an adult with an advanced solid tumor such as melanoma, head and neck, liver or kidney cancer. The rearranged chain carries TRBV30 and TRBJ2-1; 11 of the junction bases match TRBD2. The DNA sequence is given as TGTGCCTGGAGTGTATGGGTTAGCGGGAGGGATGAGCAGTTCTTC. Its protein reads: CAWSVWVSGRDEQFF. This CDR3, with the reference TRBV30 and TRBJ2-1 proteins standing in past its ends, gives the full variable domain SQTIHQWPATLVQPVGSPLSLECTVEGTSNPNLYWYRQAAGRGLQLLFYSVGIGQISSEVPQNLSASRPQDRQFILSSKKLLLSDSGFYLCAWSVWVSGRDEQFFGPGTRLTVL.